Presented here are 17 T cell receptor beta chains from one specimen sequenced in a study of T cells in Graves' hyperthyroidism and ophthalmopathy. RNA transcripts yielded amplified TCR beta CDR3 regions. In the first-round RT-PCR of the TCR CDR3, the HTBI primer set was used. TCRdb passed the multiplex PCR reads through MiXCR, listing each CDR3 protein once. Among about 360,000 distinct CDR3 sequences listed, 13% were seen once. Source material: blood. Receptors were obtained from a woman under 30 with Graves' hyperthyroidism.

This clonotype occurred once. This sequence joins TRBV15 and TRBJ1-5; D might be TRBD1 (6 bases). Germline V gives CDR1 LNHNV, CDR2 YYDKDF (reference sequence). The V end was cut by 0 bases, the J end by 1 base, with 13 bases between. The CDR3 contains 17 residues. The CDR3 here is CATSRDRGGRSNQPQHF. The CDR3 coding sequence is TGTGCCACCAGCAGAGATAGAGGGGGAAGAAGCAATCAGCCCCAGCATTTT.

This clonotype was seen only a few times. The V and J genes are TRBV7-3 and TRBJ2-1; D might be TRBD1 or TRBD2, each matching 6 bases. With 5 bases removed from V and 9 bases from J, the gap between germline ends came to 26 bases. The CDR3 runs to 17 residues. Germline CDR1 is SGHTA and CDR2 is FQGTGA. The CDR3 coding sequence is TGTGCCAGCAGCCCTAGCGACAGGCCGAGTTTGGGTATTGAGCAGTTCTTC. As protein: CASSPSDRPSLGIEQFF.

In this sample, this clonotype turned up many times. V usage is TRBV11-2 and J usage is TRBJ1-1; D not certain. This CDR3 is built from 14 residues. Per the germline V gene, CDR1 is SGHAT and CDR2 is FQNNGV. The V end lost 3 bases, the J end lost 0 bases, and 8 bases lay between the germline ends. CDR3 amino acids: CASSLSRMNTEAFF. The CDR3 nucleotides read TGTGCCAGCAGCTTGTCGCGGATGAACACTGAAGCTTTCTTT.

This clonotype was detected ten times or more. The V gene is TRBV7-9, the J gene TRBJ2-3; 13 positions match TRBD2. Losses at the gene ends were 6 bases for V and 5 bases for J; bases not matched to a gene: 2. Germline V lookup: CDR1 SEHNR, CDR2 FQNEAQ (reference sequence). The CDR3 length is 14 residues. The CDR3 sequence is CASSTSGGEDTQYF. CDR3 in DNA: TGTGCCAGCAGTACTAGCGGGGGGGAAGATACGCAGTATTTT.

The sample holds many counts of this clonotype. V and J are TRBV12-3 or TRBV12-4 and TRBJ2-2; D perhaps matches TRBD1 (6 bases). CDR3 length: 16 amino acids. The V end lost 0 bases, the J end lost 4 bases, and 12 bases lay between the germline ends. CDR3 sequence: CASSLAPGHGTGELFF. DNA of the CDR3: TGTGCCAGCAGTTTAGCTCCGGGACATGGCACCGGGGAGCTGTTTTTT.

There are many counts of this clonotype. This chain uses TRBV6-2 or TRBV6-3 with TRBJ2-3; tentative D call: TRBD2 (6 bases). The V gene lost 6 bases and the J gene lost 6 bases, with 10 bases spanning the gap. CDR1 and CDR2 from the germline V gene are MNHEY and SVGEGT. CDR3 length: 12 residues. The CDR3 here is CASSWLADTQYF. The DNA of the CDR3 is TGTGCCAGCAGCTGGCTAGCGGATACGCAGTATTTT.

The sample holds many counts of this clonotype. The genes are TRBV20-1 and TRBJ2-3; 7 bases agree with TRBD1. In germline, CDR1 is DFQATT, CDR2 SNEGSKA (reference sequence). This CDR3 has 16 residues. Losses at the gene ends were 0 bases for V and 4 bases for J; bases not matched to a gene: 10. CDR3 DNA sequence: TGCAGTGCTAGAGATCCTAACAGGGGCAGAGCAGATACGCAGTATTTT. It encodes CSARDPNRGRADTQYF.

Turning to this clonotype: This may stem from a read error, because a much larger clone lies one nucleotide away. CDR3 in amino acids: CAGSLAVGQNTEAFF. DNA for the CDR3: TGTGCCGGCAGCTTAGCTGTCGGGCAGAACACTGAAGCTTTCTTT. The chain has TRBV7-9 and TRBJ1-1, with D unclear. The length of the CDR3 is 15 residues. From germline, CDR1 is SEHNR and CDR2 FQNEAQ (reference sequence).

In this sample, this clonotype turned up many times. The chain recombines TRBV6-1 with TRBJ2-3; TRBD1 might be the D (6 bases). This CDR3 is 14 amino acids long. Trimming took off 11 bases at V and 2 bases at J, with 17 bases between the two ends. CDR1 and CDR2 from the germline V gene are MNHNS and SASEGT. The CDR3 sequence is CACHRDMNTDTQYF. The CDR3 bases are TGTGCCTGCCACCGGGACATGAACACAGATACGCAGTATTTT.

This clonotype appeared many times. The CDR3 loop is CASSLALSGKADEQYF. DNA of the CDR3: TGTGCCAGCAGCTTAGCCCTGTCGGGGAAGGCTGACGAGCAGTACTTC. The chain recombines TRBV7-6 with TRBJ2-7; tentatively, D is TRBD2 (5 bases). The CDR3 totals 16 residues. The germline V and J ends were trimmed by 0 bases and 5 bases, with 17 bases remaining between them. The germline CDR1 and CDR2 sequences are SGHVS and FNYEAQ. The full variable domain, in which reference TRBV7-6 and TRBJ2-7 provide the parts outside the CDR3, is GAGVSQSPRYKVTKRGQDVALRCDPISGHVSLYWYRQALGQGPEFLTYFNYEAQQDKSGLPNDRFSAERPEGSISTLTIQRTEQRDSAMYRCASSLALSGKADEQYFGPGTRLTVT.

The rearrangement uses TRBV6-1 and TRBJ1-6; D is ambiguous. This CDR3 is 13 amino acids long. Germline assignment: CDR1 MNHNS and CDR2 SASEGT. Between the trimmed V and J ends, which lost 7 bases and 6 bases, there was a span of 10 bases. CDR3 coding DNA: TGTGCCAGCATTCCCACCTTTAATTCACCCCTCCACTTT. Encoded protein: CASIPTFNSPLHF.

This clonotype was detected ten times or more. This sequence joins TRBV20-1 and TRBJ2-1; D is ambiguous. V lost 7 bases and J 6 bases, leaving 16 bases between the germline ends. This CDR3 is built from 13 residues. CDR1 DFQATT and CDR2 SNEGSKA come from the germline V gene (reference sequence). For the CDR3, the DNA is TGCAGTGTTGATCTTGGTACTCTCAATGAGCAGTTCTTC. It encodes CSVDLGTLNEQFF.

In its sample, this clonotype was seen a few times. An end of the junction differs from the germline gene, which may be a read error. The chain carries TRBV6-5 and TRBJ2-3; TRBD2 aligns across 8 bases. CDR1 MNHEY and CDR2 SVGAGI come from the germline V gene. This CDR3 has 17 amino acids. The CDR3 DNA reads as TGTGCCAGCAGTGACTCGAGGCTAGCGGGCCCCACAGATACGCAGTATTTT. It translates to CASSDSRLAGPTDTQYF.

The table lists this clonotype with many counts. The V call is TRBV20-1, the J call TRBJ2-1; D gene uncertain. The V gene's germline CDR1 is DFQATT and CDR2 SNEGSKA (reference sequence). Trimming shortened V by 0 bases and J by 7 bases, and 7 bases separated the two germline ends. The CDR3 length is 12 residues. DNA for the CDR3: TGCAGTGCTAGAGAGAACGAGAATGAGCAGTTCTTC. Protein: CSARENENEQFF.

This clonotype was seen repeatedly, ten times or more. The chain employs TRBV7-2 and TRBJ1-2; unclear D gene. There are 12 residues in the CDR3. V dropped 2 bases and J dropped 6 bases, with 7 bases sitting between them. Per the germline V gene, CDR1 is SGHTA and CDR2 is FQGNSA. CDR3 loop: CASSLQRHGYTF. DNA for the CDR3: TGTGCCAGCAGCTTACAGCGACATGGCTACACCTTC.

This clonotype was detected many times. V and J are TRBV2 and TRBJ1-5; D unclear. This CDR3 region has 14 residues. Germline loops: CDR1 SNHLY, CDR2 FYNNEI. V was cut by 7 bases and J by 7 bases, with 17 bases left in between. The CDR3 here is CASNMAEVGQPQHF. As DNA, the CDR3 is TGTGCCAGCAATATGGCCGAGGTGGGGCAGCCCCAGCATTTT.

This chain links TRBV20-1 with TRBJ1-1, with unresolved D. This CDR3 is 13 amino acids long. The V gene's germline CDR1 is DFQATT and CDR2 SNEGSKA (reference sequence). Trimming pared 2 bases from V and 3 bases from J, leaving 10 bases between. The CDR3 DNA reads as TGCAGTGCTAGAACCAGGACCGACACTGAAGCTTTCTTT. Its protein product is CSARTRTDTEAFF.